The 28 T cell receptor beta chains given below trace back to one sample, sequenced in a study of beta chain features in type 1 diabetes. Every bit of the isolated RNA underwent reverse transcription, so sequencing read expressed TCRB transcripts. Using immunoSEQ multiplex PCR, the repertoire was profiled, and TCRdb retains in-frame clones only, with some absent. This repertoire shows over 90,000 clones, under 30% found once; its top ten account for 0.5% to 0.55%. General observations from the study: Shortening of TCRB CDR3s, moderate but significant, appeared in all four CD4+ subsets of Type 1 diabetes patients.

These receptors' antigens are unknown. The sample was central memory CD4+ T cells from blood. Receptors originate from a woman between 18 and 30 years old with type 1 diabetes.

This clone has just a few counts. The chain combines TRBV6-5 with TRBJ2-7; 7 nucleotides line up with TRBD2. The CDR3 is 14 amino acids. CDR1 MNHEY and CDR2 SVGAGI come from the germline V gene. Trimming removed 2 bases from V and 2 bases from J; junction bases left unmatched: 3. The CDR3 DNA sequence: TGTGCCAGCAGTTACAGGGCGGGAGCCTACGAGCAGTACTTC. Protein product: CASSYRAGAYEQYF.

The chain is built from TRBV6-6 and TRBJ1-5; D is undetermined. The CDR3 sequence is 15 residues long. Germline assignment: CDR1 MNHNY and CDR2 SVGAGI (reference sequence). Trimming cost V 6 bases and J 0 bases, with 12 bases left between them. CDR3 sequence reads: CASRGDGYSNQPQHF. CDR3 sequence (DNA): TGTGCCAGCAGAGGAGATGGATATAGCAATCAGCCCCAGCATTTT.

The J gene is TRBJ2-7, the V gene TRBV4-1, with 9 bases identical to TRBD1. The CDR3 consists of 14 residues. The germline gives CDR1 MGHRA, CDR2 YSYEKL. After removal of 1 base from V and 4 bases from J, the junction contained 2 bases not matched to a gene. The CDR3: CASSQGDRAYEQYV. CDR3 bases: TGCGCCAGCAGCCAAGGGGACAGGGCTTACGAGCAGTACGTC.

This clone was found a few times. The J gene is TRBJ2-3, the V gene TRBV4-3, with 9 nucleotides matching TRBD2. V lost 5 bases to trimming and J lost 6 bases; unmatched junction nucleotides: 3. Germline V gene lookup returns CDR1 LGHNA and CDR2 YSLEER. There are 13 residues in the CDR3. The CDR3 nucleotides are TGCGCCAGCAGCTCTCTAGCGGGGGATACGCAGTATTTT. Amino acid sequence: CASSSLAGDTQYF.

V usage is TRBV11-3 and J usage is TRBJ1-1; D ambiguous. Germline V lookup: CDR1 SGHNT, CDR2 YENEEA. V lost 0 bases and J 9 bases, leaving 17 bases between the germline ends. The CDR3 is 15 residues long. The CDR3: CASSLDRDAGKKAFF. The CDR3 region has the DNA TGTGCCAGCAGCTTAGATCGCGATGCGGGGAAGAAAGCTTTCTTT.

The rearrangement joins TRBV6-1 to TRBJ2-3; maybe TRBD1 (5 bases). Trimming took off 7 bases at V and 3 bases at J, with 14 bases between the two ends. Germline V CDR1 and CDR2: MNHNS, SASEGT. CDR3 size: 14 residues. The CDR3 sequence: CASMSRAETDTQYF. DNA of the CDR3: TGTGCCAGCATGAGCAGGGCTGAGACAGATACGCAGTATTTT.

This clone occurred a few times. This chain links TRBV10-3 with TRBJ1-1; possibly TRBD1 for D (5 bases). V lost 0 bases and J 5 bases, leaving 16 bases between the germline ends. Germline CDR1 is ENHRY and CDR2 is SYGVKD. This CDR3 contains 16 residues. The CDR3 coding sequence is TGTGCCATCAGTGAGTCGATAGGACGGGGGTGGACTGAAGCTTTCTTT. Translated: CAISESIGRGWTEAFF.

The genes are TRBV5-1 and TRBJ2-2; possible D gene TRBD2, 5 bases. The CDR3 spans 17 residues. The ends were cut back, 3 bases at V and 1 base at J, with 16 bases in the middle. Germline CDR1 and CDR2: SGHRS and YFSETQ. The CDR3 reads CASSSSSGSGNTGELFF. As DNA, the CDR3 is TGCGCCAGCAGCTCCTCTTCGGGATCCGGGAACACCGGGGAGCTGTTTTTT.

CDR3 nucleotides: TGTGCCAGAGGGGATTCTAACCAAGAGACCCAGTACTTC. Protein product: CARGDSNQETQYF. The chain combines TRBV2 with TRBJ2-5; D possibly corresponds to TRBD1 (5 bases). The CDR3 is 13 residues long. Germline-derived CDR1 and CDR2 are SNHLY and FYNNEI. V was pared by 9 bases and J by 0 bases, with 11 bases between.

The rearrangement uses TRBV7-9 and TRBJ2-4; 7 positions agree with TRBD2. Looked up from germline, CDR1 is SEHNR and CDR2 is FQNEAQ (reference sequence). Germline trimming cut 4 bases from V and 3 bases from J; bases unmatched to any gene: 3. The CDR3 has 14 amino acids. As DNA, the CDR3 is TGTGCCAGCAGCTCAAGCGGGATCAAAAACATTCAGTACTTC. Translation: CASSSSGIKNIQYF.

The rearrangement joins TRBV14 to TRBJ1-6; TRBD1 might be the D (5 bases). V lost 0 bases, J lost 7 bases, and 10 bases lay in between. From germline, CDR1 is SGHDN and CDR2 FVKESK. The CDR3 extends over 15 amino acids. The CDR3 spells CASSQELGGNSPLHF. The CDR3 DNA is TGTGCCAGCAGCCAAGAACTCGGGGGAAATTCACCCCTCCACTTT.

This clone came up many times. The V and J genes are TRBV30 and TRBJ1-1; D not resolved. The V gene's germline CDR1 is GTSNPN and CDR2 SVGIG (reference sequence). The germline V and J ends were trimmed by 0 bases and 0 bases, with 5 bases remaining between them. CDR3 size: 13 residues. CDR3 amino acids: CAWSVGVNTEAFF. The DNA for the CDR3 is TGTGCCTGGAGTGTGGGAGTGAACACTGAAGCTTTCTTT. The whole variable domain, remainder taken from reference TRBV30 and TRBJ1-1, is SQTIHQWPATLVQPVGSPLSLECTVEGTSNPNLYWYRQAAGRGLQLLFYSVGIGQISSEVPQNLSASRPQDRQFILSSKKLLLSDSGFYLCAWSVGVNTEAFFGQGTRLTVV.

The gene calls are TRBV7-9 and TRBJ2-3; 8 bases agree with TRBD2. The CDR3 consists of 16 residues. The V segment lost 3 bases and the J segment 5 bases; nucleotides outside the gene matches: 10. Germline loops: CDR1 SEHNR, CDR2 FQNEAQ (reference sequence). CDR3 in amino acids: CASSFGPAGVVDTQYF. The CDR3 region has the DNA TGTGCCAGCAGCTTTGGTCCAGCGGGAGTGGTAGATACGCAGTATTTT.

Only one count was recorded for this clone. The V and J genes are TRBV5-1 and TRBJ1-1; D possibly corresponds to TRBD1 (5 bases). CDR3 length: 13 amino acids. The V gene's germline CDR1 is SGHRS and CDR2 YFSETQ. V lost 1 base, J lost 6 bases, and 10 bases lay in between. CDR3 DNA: TGCGCCAGCAGCTTGTCAGGGAATCCTGAAGCTTTCTTT. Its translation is CASSLSGNPEAFF.

The CDR3 spells CASSLGAYEQYV. The CDR3 DNA follows: TGTGCCAGCAGTTTGGGGGCTTACGAGCAGTACGTC. The chain has TRBV28 and TRBJ2-7; D is possibly TRBD1 (6 bases). The CDR3 has 12 amino acids. The germline CDR1 and CDR2 sequences are MDHEN and SYDVKM. V dropped 3 bases and J dropped 4 bases, with 7 bases sitting between them.

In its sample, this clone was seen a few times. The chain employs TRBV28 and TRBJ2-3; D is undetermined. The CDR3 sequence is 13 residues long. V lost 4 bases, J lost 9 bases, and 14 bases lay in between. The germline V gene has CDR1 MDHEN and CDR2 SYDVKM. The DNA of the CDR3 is TGTGCCAGCAGTTACCGGAATCCCGGGACGCAGTATTTT. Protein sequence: CASSYRNPGTQYF.

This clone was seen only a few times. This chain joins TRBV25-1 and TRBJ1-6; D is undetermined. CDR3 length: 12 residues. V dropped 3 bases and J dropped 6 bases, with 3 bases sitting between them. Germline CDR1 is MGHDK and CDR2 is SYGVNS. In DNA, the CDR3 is TGTGCCAGCAGTGATCGTAATTCACCCCTCCACTTT. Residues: CASSDRNSPLHF. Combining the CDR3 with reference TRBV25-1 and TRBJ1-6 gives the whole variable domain EADIYQTPRYLVIGTGKKITLECSQTMGHDKMYWYQQDPGMELHLIHYSYGVNSTEKGDLSSESTVSRIRTEHFPLTLESARPSHTSQYLCASSDRNSPLHFGNGTRLTVT.

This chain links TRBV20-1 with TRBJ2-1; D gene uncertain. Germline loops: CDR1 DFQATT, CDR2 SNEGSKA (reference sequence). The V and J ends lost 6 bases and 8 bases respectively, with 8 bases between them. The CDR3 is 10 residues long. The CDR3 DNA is TGCAGTGCGCTCCGGGATGAGCAGTTCTTC. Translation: CSALRDEQFF.

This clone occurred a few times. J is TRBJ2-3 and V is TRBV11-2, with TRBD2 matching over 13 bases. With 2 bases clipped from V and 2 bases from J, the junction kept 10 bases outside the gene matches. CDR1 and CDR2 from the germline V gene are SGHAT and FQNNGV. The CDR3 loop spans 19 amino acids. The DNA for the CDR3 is TGTGCCAGCAGCTTACTACTAGCGGGAGGGCCTGAATTCACAGATACGCAGTATTTT. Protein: CASSLLLAGGPEFTDTQYF. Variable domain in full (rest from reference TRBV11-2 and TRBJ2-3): EAGVAQSPRYKIIEKRQSVAFWCNPISGHATLYWYQQILGQGPKLLIQFQNNGVVDDSQLPKDRFSAERLKGVDSTLKIQPAKLEDSAVYLCASSLLLAGGPEFTDTQYFGPGTRLTVL.

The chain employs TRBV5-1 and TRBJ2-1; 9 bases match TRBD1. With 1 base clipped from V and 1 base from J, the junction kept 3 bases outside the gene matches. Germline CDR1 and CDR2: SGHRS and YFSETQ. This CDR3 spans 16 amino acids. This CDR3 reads CASSLTGTGSYNEQFF. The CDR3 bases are TGCGCCAGCAGCTTGACCGGGACAGGGTCCTACAATGAGCAGTTCTTC. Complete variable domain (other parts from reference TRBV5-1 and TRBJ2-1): KAGVTQTPRYLIKTRGQQVTLSCSPISGHRSVSWYQQTPGQGLQFLFEYFSETQRNKGNFPGRFSGRQFSNSRSEMNVSTLELGDSALYLCASSLTGTGSYNEQFFGPGTRLTVL.

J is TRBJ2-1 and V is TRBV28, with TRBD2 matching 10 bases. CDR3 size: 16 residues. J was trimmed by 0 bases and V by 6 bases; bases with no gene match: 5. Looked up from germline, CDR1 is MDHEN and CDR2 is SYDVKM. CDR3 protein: CASRSGRASSYNEQFF. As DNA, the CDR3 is TGTGCCAGCAGGAGCGGGAGGGCCAGCTCCTACAATGAGCAGTTCTTC.

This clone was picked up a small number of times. CDR3 sequence: CASSQEQLGGEQFF. In DNA, the CDR3 is TGCGCCAGCAGCCAAGAACAACTAGGGGGTGAGCAGTTCTTC. The rearrangement links TRBV4-1 to TRBJ2-1, with D perhaps TRBD1 (6 bases). The CDR3 has 14 residues. Germline V gene sequence: CDR1 MGHRA, CDR2 YSYEKL. V lost 0 bases and J 9 bases, leaving 12 bases between the germline ends.

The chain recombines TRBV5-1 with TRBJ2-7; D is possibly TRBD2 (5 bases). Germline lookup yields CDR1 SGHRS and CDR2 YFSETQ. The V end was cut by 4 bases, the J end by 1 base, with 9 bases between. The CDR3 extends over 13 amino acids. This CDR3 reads CASSTGESYEQYF. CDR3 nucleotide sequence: TGCGCCAGCAGCACCGGGGAGTCCTACGAGCAGTACTTC.

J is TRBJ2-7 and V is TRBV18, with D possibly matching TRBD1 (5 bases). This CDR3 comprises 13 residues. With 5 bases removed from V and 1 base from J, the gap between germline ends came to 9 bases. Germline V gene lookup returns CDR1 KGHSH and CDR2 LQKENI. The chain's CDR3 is CASSIGASYEQYV. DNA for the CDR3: TGTGCCAGCTCAATAGGGGCGTCCTACGAGCAGTACGTC.

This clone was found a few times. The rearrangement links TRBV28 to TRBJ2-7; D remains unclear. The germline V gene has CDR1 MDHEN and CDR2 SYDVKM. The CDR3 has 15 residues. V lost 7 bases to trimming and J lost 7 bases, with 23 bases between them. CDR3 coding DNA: TGTGCCAGCACCTTTGGCCCGGAGCCGACTCGGGAGCAGTACTTC. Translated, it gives CASTFGPEPTREQYF. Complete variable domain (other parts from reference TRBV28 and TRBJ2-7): DVKVTQSSRYLVKRTGEKVFLECVQDMDHENMFWYRQDPGLGLRLIYFSYDVKMKEKGDIPEGYSVSREKKERFSLILESASTNQTSMYLCASTFGPEPTREQYFGPGTRLTVT.

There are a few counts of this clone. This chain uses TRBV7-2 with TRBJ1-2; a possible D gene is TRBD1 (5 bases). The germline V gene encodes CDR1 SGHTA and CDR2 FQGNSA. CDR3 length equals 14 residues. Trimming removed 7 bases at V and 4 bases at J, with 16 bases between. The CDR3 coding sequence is TGTGCCAGCACCCCGGGGGGGGTCAGCTATGGCTACACCTTC. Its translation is CASTPGGVSYGYTF.

CDR3 sequence reads: CASSLSGGQPYYGYTF. CDR3 sequence (DNA): TGTGCCAGCAGCTTATCTGGGGGCCAACCATATTATGGCTACACCTTC. The chain joins TRBV11-2 to TRBJ1-2, with a weak D call TRBD1 (6 bases). The CDR3 spans 16 residues. Trimming pared 2 bases from V and 5 bases from J, leaving 18 bases between. CDR1 is SGHAT, CDR2 FQNNGV, per germline.

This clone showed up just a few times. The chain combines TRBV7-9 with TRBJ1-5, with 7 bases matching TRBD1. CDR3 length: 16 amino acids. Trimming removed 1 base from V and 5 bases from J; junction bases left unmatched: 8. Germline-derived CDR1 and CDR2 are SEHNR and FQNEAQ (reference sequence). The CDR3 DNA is TGTGCCAGCAGCTTAGAACAGGGGCGGTGGGATCAGCCCCAGCATTTT. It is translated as CASSLEQGRWDQPQHF.